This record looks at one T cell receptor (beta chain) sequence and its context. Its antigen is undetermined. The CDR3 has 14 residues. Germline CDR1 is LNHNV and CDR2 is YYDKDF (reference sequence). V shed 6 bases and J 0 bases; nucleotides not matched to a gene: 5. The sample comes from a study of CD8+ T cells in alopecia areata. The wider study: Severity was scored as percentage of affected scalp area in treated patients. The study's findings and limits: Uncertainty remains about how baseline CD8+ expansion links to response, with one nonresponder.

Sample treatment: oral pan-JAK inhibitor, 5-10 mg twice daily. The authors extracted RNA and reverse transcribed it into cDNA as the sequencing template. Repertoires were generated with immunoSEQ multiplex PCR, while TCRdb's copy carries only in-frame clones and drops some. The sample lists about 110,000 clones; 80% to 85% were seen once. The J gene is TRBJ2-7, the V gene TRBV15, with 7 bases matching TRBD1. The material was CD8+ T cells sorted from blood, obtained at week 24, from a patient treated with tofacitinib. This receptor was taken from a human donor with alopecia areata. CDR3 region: CATRPGQSSYEQYF. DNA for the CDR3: TGTGCCACCAGACCGGGACAGTCCTCCTACGAGCAGTACTTC.